The 8 T cell receptor beta chains reported below all come from one sample, sequenced in a study of OX40 agonist ivuxolimab in advanced cancers. The table came from immunoSEQ multiplex PCR; TCRdb's copy has only in-frame clones and leaves some out. The data hold more than 80,000 clones, with approximately 90% observed a single time. Sequenced here: CD4+ or CD8+ T cells sorted from blood, sampled in a trial of the OX40 agonist ivuxolimab. Receptor source: an adult with an advanced solid tumor such as melanoma, head and neck, liver or kidney cancer.

This chain joins TRBV6-1 and TRBJ2-5; tentative D call: TRBD2 (7 bases). Trimming took off 3 bases at V and 5 bases at J, with 19 bases between the two ends. Germline-derived CDR1 and CDR2 are MNHNS and SASEGT. CDR3 size: 16 residues. Here the CDR3 reads CASSDWGGPTRETQYF. CDR3 in DNA: TGTGCCAGCAGTGATTGGGGGGGGCCGACGAGGGAGACCCAGTACTTC.

The chain uses TRBV29-1 and TRBJ2-7; 9 nucleotides match TRBD2. The CDR3 runs to 12 residues. V shed 3 bases and J 4 bases; nucleotides not matched to a gene: 1. Germline CDR1 reads SQVTM; CDR2 reads ANQGSEA. CDR3 sequence (DNA): TGCAGCGTTGATAGCGGGAGTTACGAGCAGTACTTC. As protein: CSVDSGSYEQYF.

The chain joins TRBV5-1 to TRBJ2-1; 11 bases fit TRBD2. The V and J ends lost 4 bases and 10 bases, in that order; junction bases with no gene match: 10. The germline gives CDR1 SGHRS, CDR2 YFSETQ. This CDR3 contains 15 residues. CDR3 loop: CASSRGSGRAREQFF. CDR3 sequence (DNA): TGCGCCAGCAGCCGGGGTAGCGGGAGGGCCCGGGAGCAGTTCTTC. The full variable domain, in which reference TRBV5-1 and TRBJ2-1 provide the parts outside the CDR3, is KAGVTQTPRYLIKTRGQQVTLSCSPISGHRSVSWYQQTPGQGLQFLFEYFSETQRNKGNFPGRFSGRQFSNSRSEMNVSTLELGDSALYLCASSRGSGRAREQFFGPGTRLTVL.

The rearrangement links TRBV5-1 to TRBJ2-7; 9 positions match TRBD1. V gave up 4 bases and J gave up 0 bases; unmatched junction bases: 8. Germline V CDR1 and CDR2: SGHRS, YFSETQ. The CDR3 is 16 amino acids. CDR3 in DNA: TGCGCCAGCAGCCGTCTAAGGACAGGGGCCTCCTACGAGCAGTACTTC. Amino acids: CASSRLRTGASYEQYF.

The rearrangement links TRBV11-2 to TRBJ1-3; no clear D. Germline CDR1 is SGHAT and CDR2 is FQNNGV. V dropped 5 bases and J dropped 4 bases, with 3 bases sitting between them. The CDR3 length is 11 residues. CDR3 coding DNA: TGTGCCAGCAGCCGAGGAAACACCATATATTTT. Residues: CASSRGNTIYF.

The chain joins TRBV27 to TRBJ2-7, with D perhaps matching TRBD2 (6 bases). The CDR3 runs to 13 residues. V was pared by 3 bases and J by 7 bases, with 13 bases between. Per germline, CDR1 MNHEY and CDR2 SMNVEV (reference sequence). CDR3 sequence: CASSFRPGREQYF. The CDR3 DNA is TGTGCCAGCAGTTTCCGACCAGGGAGGGAGCAGTACTTC.

V and J are TRBV6-4 and TRBJ2-1; D possibly matches TRBD1 or TRBD2 (6 bases each). Deletions cut 3 bases from V and 4 bases from J, with 19 bases between. Germline V gene lookup returns CDR1 MRHNA and CDR2 SNTAGT. This CDR3 is 17 amino acids long. Here the CDR3 reads CASSDSWGADNYNEQFF. CDR3 sequence (DNA): TGTGCCAGCAGTGATTCCTGGGGGGCCGACAATTACAATGAGCAGTTCTTC.

This sequence joins TRBV5-1 and TRBJ2-1, with D possibly TRBD2 on 5 matching bases. The V gene's germline CDR1 is SGHRS and CDR2 YFSETQ. This CDR3 spans 16 amino acids. Trimming stripped 0 bases from V and 7 bases from J, with 17 bases between. Written as DNA, the CDR3 is TGCGCCAGCAGCTTGGTAGGACTCGAGACCGGGAATGAGCAGTTCTTC. It encodes CASSLVGLETGNEQFF.